This T cell receptor (beta chain) was profiled in a study of neurological immune-mediated disorders. The time point denotes: longitudinal time-point 2. There are many counts of this clonotype. Antigen: not known. TCRdb ran MiXCR on the 5' RACE reads and lists one entry per CDR3 protein. The table has over 55,000 distinct CDR3 sequences, 8.5% to 10% seen once. Study-wide findings and caveats: Healthy controls had more TCR clonal expansion than multiple sclerosis, which showed the least, whereas HTLV-1-associated myelopathy showed the most.

This TCR was sampled from a man aged 25-40 years in good health. Material for sequencing was PBMCs.

The CDR3 spells CASSSELAGGGELFF. The CDR3 bases are TGTGCCAGCAGCTCAGAACTAGCGGGAGGCGGGGAGCTGTTTTTT. The rearrangement uses TRBV7-7 and TRBJ2-2; TRBD2 matches 12 bases. This CDR3 region has 15 residues. Looked up from germline, CDR1 is SSHAT and CDR2 is FNYEAQ (reference sequence). With V trimmed by 4 bases and J by 7 bases, 4 bases remained unmatched.